The source of this T cell receptor beta chain is a study of glioma-infiltrating T cells after dendritic cell vaccination. This clone occurred once. TCRdb keeps only in-frame clones here, not all; method: immunoSEQ multiplex PCR. Here the sample spans tens of thousands of clones, 85% being singletons. From germline, CDR1 is GTSNPN and CDR2 SVGIG (reference sequence). The trim removed 3 bases at V and 4 bases at J, leaving 14 bases unmatched. CDR3 length equals 17 residues. Time point specified: after dendritic cell vaccination, including at tumor progression/relapse. The sample was blood, taken after dendritic cell vaccination. V usage is TRBV30 and J usage is TRBJ1-1, with 10 bases matching TRBD1. The clonotype originates from a human donor with glioblastoma. Here the CDR3 DNA reads TGTGCCTGGAGGTCCTCCCGGGACAGGGGTAGGGGCACTGAAGCTTTCTTT. It specifies CAWRSSRDRGRGTEAFF.